This T cell receptor (beta chain) was sequenced during a study of blood T cell repertoires in COVID-19. Across under 25 US areas, participants ranged in age from about 18 to 89 years. Participant-given clinical history determined each cohort assignment. The study counted Cohort 3 donors as recovered given two negative PCRs, clearance, or symptom resolution. CDR1 and CDR2 (germline): MNHEY, SMNVEV (reference sequence). V dropped 5 bases and J dropped 0 bases, with 11 bases sitting between them. The length of the CDR3 is 15 residues. In the original workflow: Amplification of reference gene primers provided the estimated nucleated cell counts. TCRdb keeps only in-frame clones here, not all; method: immunoSEQ multiplex PCR. The V and J calls and clone size are taken from that table; D and trimming were inferred from the DNA. The sample includes around 300,000 clones, 88% of them seen just once.

What was sequenced was PBMCs or T cells enriched from blood (not recorded which). The chain is built from TRBV27 and TRBJ1-3; a possible D gene is TRBD1 (6 bases). The sequence derives from a man aged 25-40 years who had recovered from COVID-19. This CDR3 is CASSPKGGSGNTIYF. CDR3 DNA sequence: TGTGCCAGCAGTCCAAAAGGGGGCTCTGGAAACACCATATATTTT.